This is a list of T cell receptor beta chains from one sample in a study of regulatory T cells in long-lasting Graves disease. TCRdb used MiXCR to reprocess the multiplex PCR reads, holding one entry per CDR3 protein. The sample yields hundreds of thousands of distinct CDR3 sequences, about 20% seen once. Sequenced material: peripheral blood mononuclear cells (PBMCs), taken when the disease was refractory, from a patient treated with antithyroid drugs. The receptors come from a female donor with Graves disease. The CDR3 runs from the conserved cysteine through the conserved F or W. The order of the fields is CDR3 length, J gene, D gene, V gene, clone size, CDR3 protein, CDR3 DNA. A D gene is named only where the DNA matches it firmly. The listing skips clone size in some rows; elsewhere it reads once, few, many or a size class.

13	TRBJ1-1	-	TRBV6-5	many	CASSYTGDTEAFF	TGTGCCAGCAGTTACACGGGAGACACTGAAGCTTTCTTT
15	TRBJ2-7	-	TRBV11-2	-	CASSLVSGVSYEQYF	TGTGCCAGCAGCTTAGTTAGCGGCGTCTCCTACGAGCAGTACTTC
18	TRBJ2-7	TRBD2	TRBV4-1	-	CASSQFLAGGYGSYEQYF	TGCGCTAGCAGCCAGTTTCTAGCGGGGGGATACGGCTCCTACGAGCAGTACTTC
13	TRBJ1-6	-	TRBV28	many	CASSLLYNSPLHF	TGTGCCAGCAGTTTGCTCTATAATTCACCCCTCCACTTT
18	TRBJ2-6	TRBD2	TRBV14	few	CASSHLAGTISGANVLTF	TGTGCCAGCAGCCATCTAGCGGGGACAATCTCTGGGGCCAACGTCCTGACTTTC
15	TRBJ1-1	TRBD1	TRBV28	many	CASSFHDRASTEAFF	TGTGCCAGCAGTTTCCACGACAGGGCAAGCACTGAAGCTTTCTTT
14	TRBJ1-4	-	TRBV5-6	few	CASSLGGSYEKLFF	TGTGCCAGCAGCTTGGGCGGGTCTTATGAAAAACTGTTTTTT
15	TRBJ1-2	-	TRBV5-6	-	CASTSLLGAFYGYTF	TGTGCCAGCACCTCGCTACTGGGCGCGTTCTATGGCTACACCTTC
11	TRBJ1-1	-	TRBV7-2	-	CASSLGGGAFF	TGTGCCAGCAGCTTAGGGGGGGGAGCTTTCTTT
11	TRBJ1-2	-	TRBV2	many	CASTRIRGYTF	TGTGCCAGCACGCGAATTCGGGGCTACACCTTC
15	TRBJ1-1	-	TRBV19	-	CASIHGAGLNTEAFF	TGTGCCAGTATCCATGGGGCAGGCCTGAACACTGAAGCTTTCTTT
15	TRBJ1-2	TRBD1	TRBV19	-	CASTGTGGAHYGYTF	TGTGCCAGCACAGGGACAGGGGGCGCGCACTATGGCTACACCTTC
15	TRBJ2-7	-	TRBV11-3	-	CASSPRFSSPHEQYF	TGTGCCAGCAGCCCCCGGTTTTCGTCCCCCCACGAGCAGTACTTC
17	TRBJ2-2	TRBD1	TRBV12-3/TRBV12-4	-	CASSSGTGVSNTGELFF	TGTGCCAGCAGTTCCGGGACAGGGGTCTCTAACACCGGGGAGCTGTTTTTT
17	TRBJ2-5	TRBD1	TRBV7-2	many	CASSLAAGGQVGETQYF	TGTGCCAGCAGCTTAGCGGCAGGAGGACAGGTCGGAGAGACCCAGTACTTC
13	TRBJ2-1	TRBD2	TRBV2	-	CASTAGVYNEQFF	TGTGCCAGCACGGCGGGGGTTTACAATGAGCAGTTCTTC
15	TRBJ1-2	-	TRBV12-3/TRBV12-4	many	CASRRGGGTNYGYTF	TGTGCCAGCAGGAGGGGGGGCGGGACTAACTATGGCTACACCTTC
14	TRBJ2-2	-	TRBV6-1	few	CASSLLQNTGELFF	TGTGCCTCCTCGTTGCTACAAAACACCGGGGAGCTGTTTTTT
15	TRBJ1-2	-	TRBV24-1	many	CATSDSWGAPYGYTF	TGTGCCACCAGTGATTCCTGGGGGGCGCCCTATGGCTACACCTTC
13	TRBJ2-3	-	TRBV5-4	-	CASSFGRGDTQYF	TGTGCCAGCAGCTTCGGGAGAGGGGATACGCAGTATTTT
13	TRBJ2-7	-	TRBV6-5	few	CASSSPFAGEQYF	TGTGCCAGCAGTTCGCCCTTTGCAGGCGAGCAGTACTTC
14	TRBJ1-1	TRBD1	TRBV12-3/TRBV12-4	many	CASSGPRGRGEAFF	TGTGCCAGCAGCGGACCTAGGGGGCGCGGTGAAGCTTTCTTT
15	TRBJ2-5	-	TRBV11-3	many	CASSPTGGIQETQYF	TGTGCCAGCAGCCCCACCGGAGGAATCCAAGAGACCCAGTACTTC
15	TRBJ1-3	-	TRBV28	many	CASSGGTGSGNTIYF	TGTGCCAGCAGTGGAGGGACCGGCTCTGGAAACACCATATATTTT
13	TRBJ2-7	TRBD2	TRBV27	few	CASSTWDGGRKYF	TGTGCCAGCAGTACTTGGGATGGCGGGAGAAAATACTTC
15	TRBJ1-1	TRBD1	TRBV10-3	many	CAISRSGQMNTEAFF	TGTGCCATCAGTAGATCGGGACAGATGAACACTGAAGCTTTCTTT
13	TRBJ2-5	TRBD2	TRBV12-3/TRBV12-4	many	CASSSREGETQYF	TGTGCCAGCAGTTCCAGGGAGGGAGAGACCCAGTACTTC
16	TRBJ1-5	-	TRBV28	many	CASSLSLGQDNQPQHF	TGTGCCAGCAGTTTATCTCTGGGGCAGGACAATCAGCCCCAGCATTTT
16	TRBJ1-2	-	TRBV11-2	many	CASSPLVSRGAYGYTF	TGTGCCAGCAGTCCCCTCGTGAGTAGGGGGGCCTATGGCTACACCTTC
17	TRBJ2-1	TRBD2	TRBV12-3/TRBV12-4	many	CASSLSSLAGGPNEQFF	TGTGCCAGCAGTTTATCCTCACTAGCGGGAGGTCCTAATGAGCAGTTCTTC
15	TRBJ1-1	TRBD1	TRBV3-1	-	CASTPRGQGDTEAFF	TGTGCCAGCACCCCAAGAGGACAGGGAGACACTGAAGCTTTCTTT
13	TRBJ2-5	-	TRBV28	many	CASSGPGPETQYF	TGTGCCAGCAGCGGCCCGGGTCCAGAGACCCAGTACTTC